The entry below describes one TCR beta chain. Its cognate antigen has yet to be identified. The input lacks base qualities; no much larger clone sits a single base away. The sample originates from a study of Graves' ophthalmopathy and Graves' hyperthyroidism (dated by TCRdb to between 2018 and 2020). With respect to the entire study: Stable hyperthyroidism was defined as no progression to ophthalmopathy within 18 months of follow-up. To tell Graves' ophthalmopathy apart from Graves' hyperthyroidism, and to predict which patients would progress to ophthalmopathy, the study relied on TCR beta repertoire signatures. In total, under 150 blood samples were TCR-sequenced: roughly 45 ophthalmopathy, over 70 hyperthyroidism and roughly 17 hyperthyroidism-to-ophthalmopathy patients. A discovery set of 100 or so patients (around 45 ophthalmopathy, 55 to 60 stable hyperthyroidism) was enrolled to explore V-J signatures distinguishing ophthalmopathy from hyperthyroidism. The independent validation cohort included 18 to 20 hyperthyroidism patients plus 17 patients who later progressed from hyperthyroidism to ophthalmopathy. In over 5 hyperthyroidism patients, the T-cell repertoire of thyroid tissue was compared with the T-cell repertoire of blood. Following sample collection, hyperthyroidism patients were given methimazole at a starting dose of 30 mg daily, and ophthalmopathy patients were given high-dose intravenous methylprednisolone. What the authors observed across the whole study: In validation, the model predicted ophthalmopathy progression with about 71% sensitivity and roughly 72% specificity; about a dozen predicted patients were CT-confirmed with GO in a median of about 6.2 months. Most expanded thyroid clonotypes with a frequency above 0.001 also appeared in blood, which suggests that blood repertoires may reflect the immune response in the thyroid. The 13-signature model separated ophthalmopathy from stable hyperthyroidism with roughly 90% sensitivity and 81% to 82% specificity in cross-validation, and 80%/75% in the test set. Sample size was not predetermined statistically, and investigators were not blinded to group allocation.

TCR beta CDR3 regions were amplified from RNA transcripts for repertoire sequencing. The first round of RT-PCR was done with HTBI primers and the Qiagen OneStep RT-PCR kit, and was followed by a second round of multiplex PCR, then size selection and purification. Sequencing of the libraries was carried out on an Illumina HiSeq2000 in paired-end mode with 100 bp reads. Per the source publication's procedure: SOAPnuke was used for read processing, and reads with adapters, uncalled bases, a mean Phred below 15, or no exact constant-primer or identifier match were discarded. COPE v1.2.5 was used to merge high-quality paired reads. Each unique nucleotide sequence was treated as a clonotype, and MiTCR v1.1 was used to align the clonotypes to the IMGT TRB V, D and J references. The analysis was limited to V-J combinations with a frequency above 0.0001, which together covered about 99% of the repertoires. For each V-J combination, a TCR clonal expansion and chaos score was defined as the ratio of F50 clonal expansion to chaos observed in the TCRdist matrix. Features were reduced by Welch's t-statistics and random forest to some 13 V-J combinations, which fed a naive Bayes classifier. The similarity between thyroid and blood repertoires was quantified using the Morisita-Horn index. The public reads were reprocessed in TCRdb via fastp at Q25 and MiXCR, keeping in-frame beta chains. Each CDR3 protein appears once, grouped with its most common genes and DNA. Here the V and J calls rest on TCRdb's processing, not on the authors' analysis. This sample holds roughly 1.1 million distinct CDR3 sequences; roughly two fifths were observed only once. The ten most abundant clones make up more than 9.5% of the sample.

Hyperthyroidism patients were newly diagnosed, were aged 18 to 65 years, and had a disease duration under 2 months. Anyone with other autoimmune diseases, uncontrolled infections, pregnancy or lactation was excluded from the study. Clinical symptoms, serum thyroxine, TRAb, thyroid ultrasound and orbital computed tomography formed the basis of the diagnosis. Trizol reagent was used to extract the total RNA, and its quality was then checked on an Agilent 2100 Bioanalyzer. The CDR3 holds 14 amino acids from the cysteine to the phenylalanine. Only the CDR3 DNA is retained, 42 bases long and in frame from the first base. Taken from the germline V gene, the CDR1 and CDR2 loops are SGHTA and FQGNSA. V loses 4 bases of germline sequence and J loses 3 bases, and the interval between the two ends is 13 bases.

This receptor chain uses TRBV7-2 and TRBJ2-7; a confident D gene designation cannot be given. The specimen was peripheral blood or thyroid tissue (not recorded which). The TCR comes from an adult man with Graves' hyperthyroidism. The DNA sequence is given as TGTGCCAGCAGCTGGGCTCCTTCAGGCTACGAGCAGTACTTC. Translation gives CASSWAPSGYEQYF.